These T cell receptor beta chains were read from a single sample in a study of shared clonotypes between healthy human individuals. The repertoire was sequenced with immunoSEQ multiplex PCR; TCRdb's copy has only in-frame clones and lacks some. This sample yields about 2.1 million clones, of which just over 90% are seen a single time; more than 1.5% belongs to the top ten. Input material: naive CD8+ T cells from PBMCs. The receptors were sampled from a man aged 18 to 30 in good health. Some clones in this sample may be carry-over from other donors' samples. The CDR3 runs from the conserved cysteine through the conserved F or W. A D gene is named only where the DNA matches it firmly. Clone size is shown for a subset of rows, as once, few, many or a class of expanded clone.

abundance	j_gene	v_gene	d_gene	CDR3aa	CDR3nt
.	TRBJ2-2	TRBV28	TRBD1	CASSSALKQGASGELFF	TGTGCCAGCAGTTCCGCTCTCAAACAGGGGGCCTCCGGGGAGCTGTTTTTT
.	TRBJ2-7	TRBV11-2	TRBD2	CASSLGASGTYEQYF	TGTGCCAGCAGCTTAGGTGCTAGCGGGACCTACGAGCAGTACTTC
.	TRBJ2-2	TRBV7-6	.	CASSFGIGTGELFF	TGTGCCAGCAGCTTCGGGATTGGGACCGGGGAGCTGTTTTTT
.	TRBJ2-7	TRBV5-4	TRBD2	CASSFGTSGYEQYF	TGTGCCAGCAGCTTCGGGACTAGCGGGTACGAGCAGTACTTC
.	TRBJ1-4	TRBV6-5	TRBD1	CASREPGGEDEKLFF	TGTGCCAGCAGGGAACCAGGGGGCGAGGATGAAAAACTGTTTTTT
.	TRBJ1-1	TRBV9	.	CASSASRAGNTEAFF	TGTGCCAGCAGCGCCTCCCGGGCGGGGAACACTGAAGCTTTCTTT
.	TRBJ2-7	TRBV11-3	TRBD1	CASSSGTGWYF	TGTGCCAGCAGCTCCGGGACAGGGTGGTACTTC
few	TRBJ1-5	TRBV28	.	CASSPYGYQPQHF	TGTGCCAGCAGTCCATACGGATATCAGCCCCAGCATTTT
.	TRBJ2-7	TRBV5-1	TRBD2	CASSRGLAGSYEQYF	TGCGCCAGCAGCAGAGGACTAGCGGGGTCCTACGAGCAGTACTTC
once	TRBJ2-2	TRBV2	TRBD1	CASSEVDRDANTGELFF	TGTGCCAGCAGTGAGGTGGACAGGGATGCGAACACCGGGGAGCTGTTTTTT
.	TRBJ2-2	TRBV4-2	.	CASSQEVAQGIDTGELFF	TGTGCCAGCAGCCAAGAGGTAGCGCAGGGAATCGACACCGGGGAGCTGTTTTTT
.	TRBJ1-1	TRBV27	TRBD1	CASSLGTAFEAFF	TGTGCCAGCAGTTTAGGGACAGCCTTTGAAGCTTTCTTT
.	TRBJ2-7	TRBV5-6	TRBD2	CASSWGGGYEQYF	TGTGCCAGCAGCTGGGGGGGAGGCTACGAGCAGTACTTC
.	TRBJ2-7	TRBV9	.	CASSVSPQTDSGEQYF	TGTGCCAGCAGCGTATCCCCCCAAACGGACAGCGGGGAGCAGTACTTC
once	TRBJ2-1	TRBV2	TRBD2	CARGLAGYNEQFF	TGTGCCAGGGGACTAGCGGGCTACAATGAGCAGTTCTTC
.	TRBJ2-1	TRBV11-2	.	CASSIEYNEQFF	TGTGCCAGCAGCATAGAGTACAATGAGCAGTTCTTC
.	TRBJ1-2	TRBV5-8	.	CASVSRPSLTNYGYTF	TGTGCCAGCGTATCCAGACCTTCCTTGACTAACTATGGCTACACCTTC
.	TRBJ2-2	TRBV7-3	.	CASRAQTGELFF	TGTGCCAGCCGGGCTCAAACCGGGGAGCTGTTTTTT
.	TRBJ2-2	TRBV6-5	.	CASSLHKARGELFF	TGTGCCAGCAGTCTACATAAGGCCCGGGGGGAGCTGTTTTTT
.	TRBJ2-1	TRBV5-4	.	CASSSIESEQFF	TGTGCCAGCAGCTCTATAGAGTCCGAGCAGTTCTTC
once	TRBJ2-3	TRBV27	TRBD2	CASSTLDAGRGDTQYF	TGTGCCAGCAGTACCCTCGACGCGGGGAGGGGAGATACGCAGTATTTT
.	TRBJ2-7	TRBV9	TRBD1	CASSVPRGPSYEQYF	TGTGCCAGCAGCGTCCCCAGGGGGCCCTCCTACGAGCAGTACTTC
.	TRBJ2-5	TRBV27	.	CASSLSLRTQETQYF	TGTGCCAGCAGTTTATCATTGCGAACCCAAGAGACCCAGTACTTC
once	TRBJ2-1	TRBV7-8	TRBD2	CASSLGTSGSGNEQFF	TGTGCCAGCAGCTTAGGGACTAGCGGGAGTGGGAATGAGCAGTTCTTC
.	TRBJ2-3	TRBV18	TRBD2	CASSRREGGSTDTQYF	TGTGCCAGCTCCCGCCGGGAGGGAGGGAGCACAGATACGCAGTATTTT
once	TRBJ2-1	TRBV5-1	TRBD2	CASSLSGGSLNEQFF	TGCGCCAGCAGCTTGTCTGGCGGGAGCTTGAATGAGCAGTTCTTC
.	TRBJ2-2	TRBV6-5	.	CASSYSLANTGELFF	TGTGCCAGCAGTTACTCTTTGGCAAACACCGGGGAGCTGTTTTTT
.	TRBJ2-7	TRBV6-5	.	CASSYSVASRTYEQYF	TGTGCCAGCAGTTACTCGGTGGCTAGCCGTACCTACGAGCAGTACTTC
.	TRBJ1-5	TRBV5-8	.	CASSLARRGSNQPQHF	TGTGCCAGCAGCTTGGCGCGTCGGGGGAGCAATCAGCCCCAGCATTTT
few	TRBJ1-1	TRBV10-2	.	CASSDRGGGNTEAFF	TGCGCCAGCAGTGACCGAGGAGGAGGGAACACTGAAGCTTTCTTT
.	TRBJ1-5	TRBV6-6	.	CASSRGVQPQHF	TGTGCCAGCAGTAGAGGGGTTCAGCCCCAGCATTTT
.	TRBJ2-1	TRBV2	TRBD2	CASSGLAGDSSYNEQFF	TGTGCCAGCAGTGGGCTAGCGGGAGACAGCTCCTACAATGAGCAGTTCTTC
.	TRBJ1-2	TRBV27	TRBD1	CASSPKDRRNYGYTF	TGTGCCAGCAGTCCCAAGGACAGGAGAAACTATGGCTACACCTTC
.	TRBJ2-5	TRBV2	.	CASSEETAQETQYF	TGTGCCAGCAGTGAAGAGACAGCTCAAGAGACCCAGTACTTC
.	TRBJ2-7	TRBV28	.	CASSLMVAGYEQYF	TGTGCCAGCAGTTTAATGGTGGCGGGGTACGAGCAGTACTTC
.	TRBJ2-7	TRBV11-2	.	CASSLRLSYEQYF	TGTGCCAGCAGCTTAAGACTGTCCTACGAGCAGTACTTC
.	TRBJ2-3	TRBV21-1	.	CASSKAKTATDTQYF	TGTGCCAGCAGCAAAGCGAAGACAGCTACAGATACGCAGTATTTT
.	TRBJ2-4	TRBV27	.	CASKQPRGNIQYF	TGTGCCAGTAAACAGCCTCGAGGGAACATTCAGTACTTC
.	TRBJ2-1	TRBV7-9	.	CASSPTEEEVNEQFF	TGTGCCAGCAGCCCCACGGAGGAGGAAGTCAATGAGCAGTTCTTC
.	TRBJ2-2	TRBV7-2	TRBD1	CASSSRQGSGGELFF	TGTGCCAGCAGCTCCCGACAGGGTTCGGGTGGGGAGCTGTTTTTT
.	TRBJ2-7	TRBV28	TRBD2	CATTPGLAFEQYF	TGTGCCACGACCCCGGGACTAGCGTTCGAGCAGTACTTC
.	TRBJ2-1	TRBV9	.	CASSPPGAYTYNEQFF	TGTGCCAGCAGCCCCCCTGGGGCGTACACCTACAATGAGCAGTTCTTC
.	TRBJ2-3	TRBV27	.	CASRDGVSVTDTQYF	TGTGCCAGCAGAGACGGGGTCTCCGTCACAGATACGCAGTATTTT
.	TRBJ2-7	TRBV30	TRBD1	CAWSTIPPGQKPYEQYF	TGTGCCTGGAGCACGATCCCCCCGGGACAGAAACCTTACGAGCAGTACTTC
.	TRBJ1-1	TRBV6-1	TRBD1	CASSEGRTGGHEAFF	TGTGCCAGCAGTGAAGGCAGGACAGGGGGGCATGAAGCTTTCTTT
.	TRBJ1-5	TRBV28	TRBD1	CASSPQGGNQPQHF	TGTGCCAGCAGCCCCCAGGGGGGGAATCAGCCCCAGCATTTT
.	TRBJ2-4	TRBV28	.	CASSLSLAKNIQYF	TGTGCCAGCAGCCTCTCCCTAGCCAAAAACATTCAGTACTTC
.	TRBJ2-5	TRBV5-8	TRBD1	CASSEGQGARETQYF	TGTGCCAGCAGCGAGGGACAGGGGGCGAGAGAGACCCAGTACTTC
.	TRBJ2-5	TRBV4-3	.	CASSQVEGPGAITEETQYF	TGCGCCAGCAGCCAGGTCGAGGGCCCAGGGGCTATAACCGAAGAGACCCAGTACTTC
.	TRBJ2-3	TRBV6-5	.	CASSQNRAPDTQYF	TGTGCCAGCAGTCAAAACAGGGCACCAGATACGCAGTATTTT
.	TRBJ2-1	TRBV5-1	.	CASSKDRSSYNEQFF	TGCGCCAGCAGCAAGGACCGTAGCTCCTACAATGAGCAGTTCTTC